A selection of T cell receptor beta chains follows, all from one sample in a study of identical twins. In TCRdb, the 5' RACE reads were re-called with MiXCR into one record per CDR3 protein. The table includes some 440,000 distinct CDR3 sequences, roughly 24% detected once. These data were likewise used in another study, on T cells expressing NK-cell markers.

Sequencing was carried out using CD4+ T cells sorted from blood. The receptors derive from a woman aged 18-30 years in good health. CDR3s leave out the opening cysteine and the closing phenylalanine or tryptophan. The D gene is left open where the match is weak. Clone sizes are given selectively: once, few, many, or a class where the clone is expanded.

j_call: TRBJ1-1; v_call: TRBV20-1; d_call: -; clone_size: -; cdr3_aa: SARDRTNTEAF
j_call: TRBJ2-3; v_call: TRBV4-2; d_call: TRBD2; clone_size: -; cdr3_aa: ASSQDSGSGGASDTQY
j_call: TRBJ1-2; v_call: TRBV6-1; d_call: -; clone_size: -; cdr3_aa: ASSAGEYGYT
j_call: TRBJ2-2; v_call: TRBV5-1; d_call: -; clone_size: many; cdr3_aa: ASSLVGAGELF
j_call: TRBJ2-1; v_call: TRBV7-9; d_call: -; clone_size: few; cdr3_aa: ASSPQMGWGRNEQF
j_call: TRBJ2-7; v_call: TRBV5-1; d_call: -; clone_size: -; cdr3_aa: ASSPGPLGQDEQY
j_call: TRBJ1-1; v_call: TRBV5-5; d_call: -; clone_size: few; cdr3_aa: ASSWNREAF
j_call: TRBJ2-2; v_call: TRBV3-1; d_call: -; clone_size: -; cdr3_aa: ASSQWDRGPTGELF
j_call: TRBJ2-3; v_call: TRBV3-1; d_call: TRBD2; clone_size: -; cdr3_aa: ASSQSASGGRDTQY
j_call: TRBJ2-7; v_call: TRBV7-9; d_call: TRBD2; clone_size: few; cdr3_aa: ASSFGGGSYEQY
j_call: TRBJ2-7; v_call: TRBV2; d_call: TRBD2; clone_size: -; cdr3_aa: ASSVSRGAYEQY
j_call: TRBJ2-5; v_call: TRBV3-1; d_call: -; clone_size: few; cdr3_aa: ASNTPRQFQETQY
j_call: TRBJ1-6; v_call: TRBV7-2; d_call: TRBD1; clone_size: many; cdr3_aa: ASSLDRGSPLH
j_call: TRBJ2-1; v_call: TRBV20-1; d_call: TRBD2; clone_size: few; cdr3_aa: SARPGLAGGEQF
j_call: TRBJ2-1; v_call: TRBV11-2; d_call: -; clone_size: many; cdr3_aa: ASSPLAQKRWNEQF
j_call: TRBJ2-2; v_call: TRBV18; d_call: -; clone_size: -; cdr3_aa: ASSPLKAGELF
j_call: TRBJ2-3; v_call: TRBV10-3; d_call: TRBD1; clone_size: few; cdr3_aa: ATWTGSTDTQY